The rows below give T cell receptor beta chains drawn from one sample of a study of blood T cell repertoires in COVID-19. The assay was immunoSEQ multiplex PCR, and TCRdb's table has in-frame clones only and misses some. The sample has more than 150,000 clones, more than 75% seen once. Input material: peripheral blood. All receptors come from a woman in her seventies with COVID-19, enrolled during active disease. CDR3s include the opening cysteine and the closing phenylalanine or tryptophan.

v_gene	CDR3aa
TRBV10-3	CAITTGQGNTEAFF
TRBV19	CASSGSSGNQPQHF
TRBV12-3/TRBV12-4	CASSFQDNYEQYF
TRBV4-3	CASSQDRFGREQYF
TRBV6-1	CASSEAGGPYTF
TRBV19	CASIKTGVAEAFF
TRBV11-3	CASSLEAGEQYF
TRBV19	CASSTGQEKLFF
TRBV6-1	CASSESLDEKLFF
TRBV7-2	CASSTGLAGLNTGELFF
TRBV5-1	CASSRTDSNYGYTF
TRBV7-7	CASSLAAGDGADTQYF
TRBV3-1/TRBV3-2	CASSPGGEYEQYF
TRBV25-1	CASTETRSTETQYF
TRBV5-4	CASSLVQDNTDTQYF
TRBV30	CAWSPGFSRELFF
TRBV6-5	CASSYPGLEDNEQFF
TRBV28	CASSSLDRVGGYTF
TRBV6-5	CASSYSSLDKNIQYF
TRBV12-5	CASGQTSEAFF
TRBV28	CASSPPQGNPYEQYF
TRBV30	CAWGVQGNTEAFF
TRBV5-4	CASSFKRSVGTDTQYF
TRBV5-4	CASSLRRQGGKLFF
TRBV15	CATSRGLKESNQPQHF
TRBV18	CASSPGLAGEGQYF
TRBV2	CASSELGGHNNEKLFF
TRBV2	CASGGQGVGTQYF
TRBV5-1	CASSPGYGYTF
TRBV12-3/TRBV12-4	CASLRDRAYGYTF
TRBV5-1	CASSLQGEETQYF
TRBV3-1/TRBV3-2	CASSQDLGQATDTQYF
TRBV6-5	CASSTGSAKNIQYF
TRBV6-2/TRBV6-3	CASSYSAGNTEAFF
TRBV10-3	CAISEPGSNQPQHF
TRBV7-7	CASSSTGYEQYF
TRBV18	CASSPTGTDNQPQHF
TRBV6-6	CASSRSGERAEAFF
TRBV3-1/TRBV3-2	CASSQRLAGYQETQYF
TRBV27	CASSPHHGTHTNYEQYF
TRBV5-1	CASSLLSSGSVSEQYF
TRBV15	CATSRPQGSQPQHF
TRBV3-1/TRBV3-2	CASSRGQGGLEKLFF
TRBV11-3	CASSLFPTKAGGRETQYF
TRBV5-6	CASSLGAGEETQYF
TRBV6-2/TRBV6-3	CASSYSSAGMTSTDTQYF
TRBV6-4	CASSDEGAHSEAFF
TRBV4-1	CASSHPRGAGGSTGELFF
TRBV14	CASSQKFGTSGSAAYEQYF
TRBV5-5	CASSRFTGTTGELFF
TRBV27	CATKKQGHSSPLHF
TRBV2	CASISHLAYYEQYF
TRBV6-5	CASSYSRETEQYF
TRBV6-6	CASSYRPRGNTEAFF
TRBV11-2	CASSLGTSGVTQYF
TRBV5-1	CASSLDRAWYTF
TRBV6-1	CASSEAPGFAAFF
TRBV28	CASLSGTPYNSPLHF
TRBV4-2	CASSPTTGAAKNIQYF